This TCR beta chain derives from a study of T cells in Graves' hyperthyroidism and ophthalmopathy. About the research overall: The blood sample was taken at first diagnosis, before treatment began. Broader study findings: Progression to ophthalmopathy was predicted a median of 6.5 months early. Blood also held most thyroid clonotypes expanded beyond 0.001.

The CDR3 covers 14 residues. CDR1 and CDR2 from the germline V gene are WSHSY and SAAADI. The V and J ends lost 6 bases and 0 bases respectively, with 8 bases between them. This clonotype is a singleton in its sample. Its antigen is as yet unknown. Subjects with ophthalmopathy showed a Clinical Activity Score no lower than 3, a NOSPECS grade no lower than 4, and a duration shorter than 3 months. Amplification of TCR beta CDR3 regions used RNA as the template. HTBI primers drove first-round RT-PCR of the TCR CDR3. TCRdb re-analysed the multiplex PCR reads in MiXCR, keeping a single row per CDR3 protein. The sample has 200,000 to 300,000 distinct CDR3 sequences, less than 20% seen once.

The sample was blood. V is TRBV10-2 and J is TRBJ2-2; D not resolved. The TCR comes from a woman in her late teens or twenties with Graves' ophthalmopathy. For the CDR3, the DNA is TGCGCCAGCAGATTCGGTGCGAACACCGGGGAGCTGTTTTTT. Its translation: CASRFGANTGELFF.